These 6 T cell receptor beta chains came from one sample sequenced in a study of Ad26.COV2.S vaccination and SARS-CoV-2 variants. Treatment indicated: around 19 received Ad26.COV2.S at low or high dose, single or two shots; a few received placebo; per-sample allocation not given. Specimens were obtained on day 63 following the first vaccine or placebo injection. Using immunoSEQ multiplex PCR, the repertoire was profiled, and TCRdb retains in-frame clones only, with some absent. The table includes some 460,000 clones, roughly nine tenths detected once. The source material was peripheral blood, sampled in a trial of Ad26.COV2.S vaccine versus placebo. The receptors shown here come from a person between 18 and 65 years old who received the Ad26.COV2.S COVID-19 vaccine or a placebo.

The chain uses TRBV19 and TRBJ1-1; 9 nucleotides agree with TRBD1. V was pared by 5 bases and J by 2 bases, with 3 bases of the junction left unmatched. The germline gives CDR1 LNHDA, CDR2 SQIVND (reference sequence). This CDR3 is built from 14 residues. In DNA form, the CDR3 reads TGTGCCAGTAGTCCGGGACAGGGCAACACTGAAGCTTTCTTT. This translates into CASSPGQGNTEAFF.

V usage is TRBV10-1 and J usage is TRBJ2-1; D not resolved. The CDR3 length is 12 residues. The ends were cut back, 5 bases at V and 7 bases at J, with 9 bases in the middle. Germline CDR1 reads WNHNN; CDR2 reads SYGVQD (reference sequence). The CDR3 bases are TGCGCCAGCAGTCCCGAAGGGAATGAGCAGTTCTTC. Amino acids: CASSPEGNEQFF.

The rearrangement joins TRBV7-8 to TRBJ1-5, with D uncertain. Trimming removed 5 bases from V and 4 bases from J, with 15 bases in between. The CDR3 spans 15 residues. CDR1 is SGHVS, CDR2 FQNEAQ, per germline. The CDR3 spells CASSPQGQLNQPQHF. The CDR3 DNA reads TGTGCCAGCAGCCCGCAAGGGCAGCTGAATCAGCCCCAGCATTTT.

The V gene is TRBV7-2, the J gene TRBJ1-1; 7 bases align to TRBD1. CDR1 and CDR2 (germline): SGHTA, FQGNSA. This CDR3 has 13 amino acids. V trimming: 3 bases; J trimming: 3 bases; junction bases outside the gene matches: 1. The CDR3 nucleotides are TGTGCCAGCAGCTTCGGACAGGACACTGAAGCTTTCTTT. It encodes CASSFGQDTEAFF. The entire variable domain, with the rest obtained from reference TRBV7-2 and TRBJ1-1, is as follows: GAGVSQSPSNKVTEKGKDVELRCDPISGHTALYWYRQSLGQGLEFLIYFQGNSAPDKSGLPSDRFSAERTGGSVSTLTIQRTQQEDSAVYLCASSFGQDTEAFFGQGTRLTVV.

The table lists this clone with a count of one. This rearrangement joins TRBV28 to TRBJ1-5; no clear D gene. Germline values: CDR1 MDHEN, CDR2 SYDVKM. Trimming shortened V by 11 bases and J by 9 bases, and 17 bases separated the two germline ends. The CDR3 spans 12 residues. For the CDR3, the DNA is TGTGCCGCCGGGCCCGGGCTCGGGCCCCAGCATTTT. Amino acids: CAAGPGLGPQHF.

This sequence joins TRBV4-3 and TRBJ2-3, with TRBD2 matching over 8 bases. The CDR3 consists of 17 residues. Germline loops: CDR1 LGHNA, CDR2 YSLEER. The ends lost 4 bases at V and 3 bases at J; junction bases unmatched: 12. This CDR3 reads CASSPRVAGGRTDTQYF. CDR3 bases: TGCGCCAGCAGCCCCCGGGTCGCGGGGGGTCGAACAGATACGCAGTATTTT.